The T cell receptor beta chain under discussion was sequenced for a study of molecular identifiers for immune sequencing clone quantification. This clonotype was observed many times. TCRdb itself ran the PCR reads through MiXCR, one entry per CDR3 protein. The data show about 300,000 distinct CDR3 sequences, roughly a fifth seen once. Naive CD8 libraries were made from about 20,000 to 1,000,000 sorted cells, and they used 10%, 30% or 50% RNA. Sorting captured naive CD8 T cells as CD8+CD4-CCR7+CD45RA+. The CDR3 has 16 residues. J lost 2 bases, V lost 4 bases, and 8 bases had no gene match. The germline gives CDR1 MNHEY, CDR2 SMNVEV (reference sequence).

The sequenced sample was naive CD8+ T cells from blood, with Jurkat cell RNA spiked in. Subset defined: FACS-sorted CD8+CD4-CCR7+CD45RA+ naive T cells. The V gene is TRBV27, the J gene TRBJ2-7; 10 nucleotides match TRBD2. The receptor's source is a human donor in good health. Some libraries in this study had Jurkat cell RNA spiked in. The CDR3 DNA follows: TGTGCCAGCAGTTCCTTCTCCCTAGCGGGGGCCTACGAGCAGTACTTC. Protein sequence: CASSSFSLAGAYEQYF.